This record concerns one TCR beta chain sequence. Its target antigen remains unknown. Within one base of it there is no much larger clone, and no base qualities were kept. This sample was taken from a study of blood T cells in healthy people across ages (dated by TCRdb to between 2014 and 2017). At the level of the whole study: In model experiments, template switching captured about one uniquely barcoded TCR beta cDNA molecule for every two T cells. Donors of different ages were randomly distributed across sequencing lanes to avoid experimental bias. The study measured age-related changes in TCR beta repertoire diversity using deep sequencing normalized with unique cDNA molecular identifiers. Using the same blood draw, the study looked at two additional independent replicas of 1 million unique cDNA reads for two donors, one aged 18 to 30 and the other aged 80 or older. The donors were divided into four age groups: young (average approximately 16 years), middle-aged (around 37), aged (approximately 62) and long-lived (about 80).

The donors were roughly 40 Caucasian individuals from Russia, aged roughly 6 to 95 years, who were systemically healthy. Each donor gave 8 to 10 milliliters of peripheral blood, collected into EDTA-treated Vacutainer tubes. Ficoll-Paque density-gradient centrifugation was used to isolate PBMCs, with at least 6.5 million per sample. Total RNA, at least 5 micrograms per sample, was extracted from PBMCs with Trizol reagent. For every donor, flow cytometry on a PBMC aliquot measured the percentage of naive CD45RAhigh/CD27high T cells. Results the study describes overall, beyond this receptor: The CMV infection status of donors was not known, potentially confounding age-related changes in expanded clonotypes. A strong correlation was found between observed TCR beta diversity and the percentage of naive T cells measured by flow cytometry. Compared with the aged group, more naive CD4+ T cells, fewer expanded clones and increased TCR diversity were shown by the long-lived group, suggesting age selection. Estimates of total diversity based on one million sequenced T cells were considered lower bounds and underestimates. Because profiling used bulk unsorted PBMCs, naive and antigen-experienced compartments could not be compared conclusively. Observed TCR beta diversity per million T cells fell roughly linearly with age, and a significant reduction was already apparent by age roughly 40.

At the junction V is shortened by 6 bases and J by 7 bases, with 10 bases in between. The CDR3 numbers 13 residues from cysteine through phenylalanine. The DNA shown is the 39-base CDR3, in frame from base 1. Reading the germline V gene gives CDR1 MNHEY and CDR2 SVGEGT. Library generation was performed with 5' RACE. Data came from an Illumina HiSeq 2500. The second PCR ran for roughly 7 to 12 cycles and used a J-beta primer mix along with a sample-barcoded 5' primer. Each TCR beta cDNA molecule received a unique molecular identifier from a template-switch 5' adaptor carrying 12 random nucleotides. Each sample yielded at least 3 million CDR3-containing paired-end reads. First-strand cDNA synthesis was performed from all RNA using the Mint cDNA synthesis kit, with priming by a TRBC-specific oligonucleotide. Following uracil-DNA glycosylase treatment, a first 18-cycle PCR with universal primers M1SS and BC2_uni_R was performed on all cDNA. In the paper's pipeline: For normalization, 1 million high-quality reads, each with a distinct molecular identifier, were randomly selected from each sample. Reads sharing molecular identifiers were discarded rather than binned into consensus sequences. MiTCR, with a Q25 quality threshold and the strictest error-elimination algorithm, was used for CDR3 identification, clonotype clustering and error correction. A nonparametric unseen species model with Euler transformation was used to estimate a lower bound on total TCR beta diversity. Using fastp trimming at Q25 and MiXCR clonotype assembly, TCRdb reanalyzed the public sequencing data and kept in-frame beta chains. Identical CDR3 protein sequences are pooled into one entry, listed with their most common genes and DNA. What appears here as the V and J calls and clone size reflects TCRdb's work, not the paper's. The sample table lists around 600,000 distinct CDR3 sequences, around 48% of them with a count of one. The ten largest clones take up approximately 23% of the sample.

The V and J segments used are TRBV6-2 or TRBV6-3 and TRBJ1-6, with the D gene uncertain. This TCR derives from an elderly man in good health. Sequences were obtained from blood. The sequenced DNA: TGTGCCAGCAGCCCTCAGGAGAATTCACCCCTCCACTTT. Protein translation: CASSPQENSPLHF.